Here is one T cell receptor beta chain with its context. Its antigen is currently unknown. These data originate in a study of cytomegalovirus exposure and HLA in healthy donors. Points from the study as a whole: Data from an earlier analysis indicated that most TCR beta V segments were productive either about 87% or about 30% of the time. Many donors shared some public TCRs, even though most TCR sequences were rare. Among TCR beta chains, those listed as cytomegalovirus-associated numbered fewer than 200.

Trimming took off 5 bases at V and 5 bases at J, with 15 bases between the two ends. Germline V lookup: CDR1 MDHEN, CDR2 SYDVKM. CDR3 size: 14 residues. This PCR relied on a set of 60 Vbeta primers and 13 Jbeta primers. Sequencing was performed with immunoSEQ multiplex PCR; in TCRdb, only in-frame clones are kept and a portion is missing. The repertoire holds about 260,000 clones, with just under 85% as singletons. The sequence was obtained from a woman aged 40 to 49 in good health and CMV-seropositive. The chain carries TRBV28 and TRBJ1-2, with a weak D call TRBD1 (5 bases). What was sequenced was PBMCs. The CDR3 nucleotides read TGTGCCAGCAGTCCTCTGGACACCAGTTATGGCTACACCTTC. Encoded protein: CASSPLDTSYGYTF.